The clone carrying this T cell receptor beta chain was seen ten or more times. This sample was included in a study of response to subunit inactivated influenza vaccine. TCRdb reprocessed the RT-PCR reads via MiXCR and lists one record per CDR3 protein. The repertoire includes more than 550,000 distinct CDR3 sequences, about 10% of them detected once, and approximately 11% sits in the top ten. These same data were also listed under a study on T cells expressing NK-cell markers. That source notes: UMIs accompanied the 5'RACE template switching by which TCR beta cDNA was made. CD3+CD56+NKG2C+, CD3+CD56+NKG2C- and CD3+CD56-NKG2C+ T cells, once sorted, supplied the TCR beta repertoires. An anti-gamma-delta TCR antibody was added in several experiments. It restricted sorting to alpha-beta TCR-expressing T cells.

The sample in question was PBMCs from blood, obtained on the day of vaccination. The TCR comes from a man aged 50-59 years who received an inactivated influenza vaccine.

CDR3 in amino acids: CASTPPLLNTGELFF. The CDR3 DNA follows: TGTGCCAGCACTCCGCCCCTTTTGAACACCGGGGAGCTGTTTTTT. The chain uses TRBV28 and TRBJ2-2; unclear D gene. CDR1 and CDR2 (germline): MDHEN, SYDVKM. Trimming left V 7 bases short and J 1 base short, with 13 bases between. The CDR3 runs 15 residues.